This T cell receptor (beta chain) was recovered during a study of regulatory T cells in long-lasting Graves disease. The CDR3 covers 15 residues. V dropped 3 bases and J dropped 2; count of bases not matched to a gene: 4. Germline V gives CDR1 ENHRY, CDR2 SYGVKD. Through Arm-PCR of CDR3 regions and iRepertoire HTBI primers, TCR beta libraries were built. A single record per CDR3 protein comes from TCRdb applying MiXCR to the multiplex PCR reads. The data contain about 450,000 distinct CDR3 sequences, over 15% of them seen just once; the ten biggest clones take up roughly 10%. This clonotype occurred many times. What it binds is not known. General study findings and limits: Lower TCR diversity characterized persistent Graves' patients relative to newly diagnosed patients.

Time point here: newly diagnosed GD, antithyroid drugs for less than 3 months. The TCR library was prepared using RNA isolated from PBMCs. This same sample was also part of a study on T cells in Graves' hyperthyroidism and ophthalmopathy.

The J gene is TRBJ2-7, the V gene TRBV10-3; 10 bases are a match to TRBD1. The source of this sequence is a young woman with Graves disease. The sequences come from peripheral blood mononuclear cells (PBMCs), collected at new diagnosis, from a patient treated with antithyroid drugs. The CDR3 sequence is CAISDPGQGTYEQYF. The CDR3, as DNA: TGTGCCATCAGTGACCCGGGACAGGGGACCTACGAGCAGTACTTC.